Each of the 7 T cell receptor beta chains below was sequenced from the same sample in a study of OX40 agonist ivuxolimab in advanced cancers. The table came from immunoSEQ multiplex PCR; TCRdb's copy has only in-frame clones and leaves some out. The data contain some 23,000 clones, 60% to 85% of them singletons. The sequenced sample was CD4+ or CD8+ T cells sorted from blood, obtained in a trial of the OX40 agonist ivuxolimab. The source is an adult with an advanced solid tumor such as melanoma, head and neck, liver or kidney cancer.

The J gene is TRBJ2-7, the V gene TRBV4-1, with D hard to call. Germline CDR1 and CDR2: MGHRA and YSYEKL. The CDR3 is made up of 14 amino acids. V lost 1 base and J 1 base, leaving 8 bases between the germline ends. Here the CDR3 DNA reads TGCGCCAGCAGCCAAGTAGCAGGATCCTACGAGCAGTACTTC. It codes for CASSQVAGSYEQYF.

In this sample, this clone turned up once. V usage is TRBV7-2 and J usage is TRBJ1-6; D not certain. The CDR3 loop spans 14 amino acids. Between the trimmed V and J ends, which lost 3 bases and 6 bases, there was a span of 9 bases. The germline gives CDR1 SGHTA, CDR2 FQGNSA. The CDR3 is CASSFRAANSPLHF. CDR3 nucleotides: TGTGCCAGCAGCTTCCGGGCGGCTAATTCACCCCTCCACTTT.

This chain links TRBV28 with TRBJ2-1, with 9 bases that match TRBD2. CDR1 and CDR2 (germline): MDHEN, SYDVKM. The CDR3 has 15 residues. V gave up 3 bases and J gave up 3 bases; unmatched junction bases: 3. The CDR3 DNA sequence: TGTGCCAGCAGTTTGGCGGGGGGGCACTACAATGAGCAGTTCTTC. Translation gives CASSLAGGHYNEQFF.

Points on this clone: The same CDR3 can be traced to other DNA sequences in this sample. V and J are TRBV28 and TRBJ1-6; perhaps TRBD1 as D (5 bases). CDR3 length equals 15 residues. Trimming took 6 bases from V and 0 from J, leaving 9 bases between them. Germline CDR1 reads MDHEN; CDR2 reads SYDVKM. CDR3 residues: CASREDSSYNSPLHF. In nucleotides, the CDR3 is TGTGCCAGCAGAGAAGACAGCTCCTATAATTCACCCCTCCACTTT.

V is TRBV10-3 and J is TRBJ2-5; 11 nucleotides align to TRBD2. The CDR3 runs 14 residues. Germline-derived CDR1 and CDR2 are ENHRY and SYGVKD. The V gene end was trimmed by 5 bases and the J gene end by 3 bases; junction bases not matched to a gene: 2. The CDR3 reads CAISSTSGEETQYF. The CDR3 bases are TGTGCCATCAGTTCGACTAGCGGGGAAGAGACCCAGTACTTC.

The chain carries TRBV10-3 and TRBJ1-6; 7 bases are shared with TRBD1. Germline V gene sequence: CDR1 ENHRY, CDR2 SYGVKD. V dropped 3 bases and J dropped 8; count of bases not matched to a gene: 4. This CDR3 is 14 amino acids long. CDR3 in DNA: TGTGCCATCAGTGAAGGAGGGGGCGATTCACCCCTCCACTTT. This codes for CAISEGGGDSPLHF.

The rearrangement joins TRBV5-5 to TRBJ2-7; D remains ambiguous. V lost 2 bases to trimming and J lost 7 bases, with 19 bases between them. In germline, CDR1 is SGHKS, CDR2 YYEKEE (reference sequence). The CDR3 spans 15 residues. This CDR3 reads CASSFGRAASKEQYF. The CDR3 DNA follows: TGTGCCAGCAGCTTTGGGCGTGCGGCCTCTAAAGAGCAGTACTTC.